Listed below are T cell receptor beta chains from one sample, sequenced in a study of T cells after yellow fever vaccination. TCRdb reprocessed the 5' RACE reads via MiXCR and lists one record per CDR3 protein. The sample has 400,000 to 450,000 distinct CDR3 sequences; 15% to 20% are singletons. Specimen: PBMCs, collected before the yellow fever booster vaccination. These receptors were taken from a man aged 18-30 years who received the YFV17D yellow fever vaccine. Both conserved end residues are part of each CDR3. A D gene is named only where the DNA matches it firmly. Not all rows give a size; the values are once, few, many and, for expanded clones, a class.

j_call v_call clone_size d_call cdr3_nt cdr3_aa
TRBJ2-4 TRBV5-1 many - TGCGCCAGCAGCTTTGCCGAACGGGGAAACATTCAGTACTTC CASSFAERGNIQYF
TRBJ2-5 TRBV12-3/TRBV12-4 - TRBD2 TGTGCCAGCAGTTTAGGGCTAGCGGGGGGACCTCAAGAGACCCAGTACTTC CASSLGLAGGPQETQYF
TRBJ1-5 TRBV20-1 few TRBD1 TGCAGCGCCTTTCCAGGGGGCAGCAATCAGCCCCAGCATTTT CSAFPGGSNQPQHF
TRBJ1-1 TRBV19 - - TGTGCCAGTACGAGACAGGCGATGAACACTGAAGCTTTCTTT CASTRQAMNTEAFF
TRBJ2-7 TRBV4-3 - - TGCGCCAGCAGCCAAGGGAAAGGACGCTCCTACGAGCAGTACTTC CASSQGKGRSYEQYF
TRBJ1-6 TRBV4-1 - - TGCGCCAGCAGCCAAAGTTCGGGGAATTCACCCCTCCACTTT CASSQSSGNSPLHF
TRBJ2-1 TRBV5-6 - - TGTGCCAGCAGCGTCAGCAATCCAGAGCAGTTCTTC CASSVSNPEQFF
TRBJ2-5 TRBV12-3/TRBV12-4 - - TGTGCCAGCAGTTTAGGTTCTTCTAGCGTAGAGACCCAGTACTTC CASSLGSSSVETQYF
TRBJ1-2 TRBV4-1 - TRBD1 TGCGCCAGCAGCCAAAGGAGGGTGGACAGGGATGGCTACACCTTC CASSQRRVDRDGYTF
TRBJ2-3 TRBV20-1 - TRBD2 TGCAGTGCTAGAGTCCCCCTAGCGGGGGTTAGCACAGATACGCAGTATTTT CSARVPLAGVSTDTQYF
TRBJ2-4 TRBV7-2 - - TGTGCCAGCAGCTTAAAATTCGCCCACGGGGGAGAAAACATTCAGTACTTC CASSLKFAHGGENIQYF
TRBJ1-1 TRBV6-6 few TRBD1 TGTGCCAGCAGCCGCAAAGACAGGGGGCCGAAGGCTTTCTTT CASSRKDRGPKAFF
TRBJ2-1 TRBV15 few - TGTGCCACCCGTGCCGATCACACCTACAATGAGCAGTTCTTC CATRADHTYNEQFF
TRBJ2-1 TRBV7-6 few TRBD1 TGTGCCAGCAGCTTAAGACAGGGGTTAAACAATGAGCAGTTCTTC CASSLRQGLNNEQFF
TRBJ1-6 TRBV4-3 - - TGCGCCAGCAGATCCGGGCGGTCTTCTTATAATTCACCCCTCCACTTT CASRSGRSSYNSPLHF
TRBJ2-3 TRBV20-1 - - TGCAGTGCTAGACAGTTGGCAGATACGCAGTATTTT CSARQLADTQYF
TRBJ1-5 TRBV5-6 - TRBD1 TGTGCCAGCAGCCATTTCGACAGGGGAGGTGTTCAGCCCCAGCATTTT CASSHFDRGGVQPQHF
TRBJ1-5 TRBV20-1 - - TGCAGTGCTAGGCGGCAGTATAGCAATCAGCCCCAGCATTTT CSARRQYSNQPQHF
TRBJ1-2 TRBV6-5 few TRBD1 TGTGCCACCTCGGACAGGATGAGCTATGGCTACACCTTC CATSDRMSYGYTF
TRBJ2-1 TRBV29-1 few TRBD1 TGCAGCGTTTTACAGGGGAATGAGCAGTTCTTC CSVLQGNEQFF
TRBJ1-1 TRBV20-1 - - TGCAGTGCTCTCCGGAAGTTGGGAATAATCACTGAAGCTTTCTTT CSALRKLGIITEAFF
TRBJ2-1 TRBV7-9 - - TGTGCCAGCAGCTTAACCATCGCGGGGGCACAGTTCTTC CASSLTIAGAQFF
TRBJ2-1 TRBV5-8 - - TGTGCCAGCAGCTTGGACTCCTACTACAATGAGCAGTTCTTC CASSLDSYYNEQFF
TRBJ1-1 TRBV5-1 many - TGCGCCAGCAGACACTACGGGAGAGGGAGGACTGAAGCTTTCTTT CASRHYGRGRTEAFF
TRBJ1-1 TRBV7-9 - TRBD1 TGTGCCAGCAGCTTATTTGTAGGGGACAGGGACACTGAAGCTTTCTTT CASSLFVGDRDTEAFF
TRBJ2-3 TRBV24-1 few TRBD1 TGTGCCACCAGTGAACAGGGGTTCTCAGATACGCAGTATTTT CATSEQGFSDTQYF
TRBJ2-4 TRBV12-3/TRBV12-4 few - TGTGCCAGCAGTTTAGCCCCAGGGGATTACAAAAACATTCAGTACTTC CASSLAPGDYKNIQYF
TRBJ2-2 TRBV11-2 - - TGTGCCAGCAGCCCCCGAGGGGCATCCACCGGGGAGCTGTTTTTT CASSPRGASTGELFF
TRBJ2-3 TRBV6-6 - - TGTGCCAGCGAGGACCTTGGGGATACGCAGTATTTT CASEDLGDTQYF
TRBJ2-5 TRBV5-5 - - TGTGCCAGCAGCTTGTGGTTCCAAGAGACCCAGTACTTC CASSLWFQETQYF
TRBJ1-2 TRBV7-9 few - TGTGCCAGCAGCGCCCCCGGGTCAAACTATGGCTACACCTTC CASSAPGSNYGYTF
TRBJ2-4 TRBV7-8 few - TGTGCCAGCAGCTTAGTAACCGGGACGGTAAACATTCAGTACTTC CASSLVTGTVNIQYF
TRBJ2-2 TRBV7-2 many - TGTGCCAGCAGCTGGACGCTTACGAACACCGGGGAGCTGTTTTTT CASSWTLTNTGELFF
TRBJ2-3 TRBV7-2 many - TGTGCCAGCAGCGTACAGGGAGGAGGCACAGATACGCAGTATTTT CASSVQGGGTDTQYF
TRBJ2-3 TRBV20-1 few TRBD2 TGCAGTGCTAGACTAGCGGGGATGGATACGCAGTATTTT CSARLAGMDTQYF
TRBJ2-2 TRBV12-3/TRBV12-4 - - TGTGCCAGCAGTTCGGTGTCGGGGTGGACCGGGGAGCTGTTTTTT CASSSVSGWTGELFF
TRBJ1-2 TRBV4-3 few - TGCGCCAGCAGCCAAGGGGGTTGGAGTCCGGAGTATGGCTACACCTTC CASSQGGWSPEYGYTF
TRBJ1-5 TRBV21-1 - - TGTGCCAGCAGCAAAGGTTCGGGGACAGGGGGCGTCAATAGCAATCAGCCCCAGCATTTT CASSKGSGTGGVNSNQPQHF
TRBJ1-5 TRBV7-2 few - TGTGCCAGCAGCTCCCAATATAGCAATCAGCCCCAGCATTTT CASSSQYSNQPQHF
TRBJ2-3 TRBV20-1 many TRBD1 TGCAGTGGGCAGGACAGGAGAAGCACAGATACGCAGTATTTT CSGQDRRSTDTQYF
TRBJ1-1 TRBV7-2 few - TGTGCCAGCAGCCAAGGGCCGAGAGCTTTCTTT CASSQGPRAFF
TRBJ2-3 TRBV10-3 few - TGTGCCATCAGTGAGTCGGTGGGTTCAAATACGCAGTATTTT CAISESVGSNTQYF
TRBJ2-2 TRBV5-1 - - TGCGCCAGCAGTTTTGAAGAAGGGAACACCGGGGAGCTGTTTTTT CASSFEEGNTGELFF
TRBJ2-3 TRBV20-1 - - TGCAGTGCCCCGCCTCAACCAGATACGCAGTATTTT CSAPPQPDTQYF
TRBJ2-7 TRBV20-1 few - TGCAGTGCCCTGACAGGCCATCTCTCCTACGAGCAGTACTTC CSALTGHLSYEQYF
TRBJ1-5 TRBV7-9 - - TGTGCCAGCAGCCGACCCGGCCTGGATCAGCCCCAGCATTTT CASSRPGLDQPQHF
TRBJ1-2 TRBV10-3 many - TGTGCCACCAGCCGTGAGATGGGGACCGATGGCTACACCTTC CATSREMGTDGYTF
TRBJ2-7 TRBV4-3 few TRBD2 TGCGCCAGCAGCCAAGAGGTCAGCGGGGGTTACGAGCAGTACTTC CASSQEVSGGYEQYF
TRBJ2-7 TRBV12-3/TRBV12-4 few - TGTGCCAGCAGTGAGGGTTTTCAGGGGTACGAGCAGTACTTC CASSEGFQGYEQYF
TRBJ1-6 TRBV9 few TRBD1 TGTGCCAGCAGCGCGGGACAGGTAATTTCACCCCTCCACTTT CASSAGQVISPLHF